This TCR beta chain was found in a study of PD-1 blockade in mismatch repair-deficient tumors. Across the whole study: Patients had eleven to twelve mismatch repair-deficient cancer types, all previously treated and progressing. The study's findings and limits: Tumor-resident clones, often absent from pretreatment blood, expanded after pembrolizumab and then contracted.

On this clone: Its cognate antigen is unknown.

The CDR3 runs 18 residues. Repertoires were generated with immunoSEQ multiplex PCR, while TCRdb's copy carries only in-frame clones and drops some. This repertoire shows fewer than 100,000 clones, over 70% found once; its top ten account for about 2.6%. The TCR-sequenced patients were a few responders to pembrolizumab. This chain connects TRBV12-1 to TRBJ2-2; the table's D call, TRBD2, has no DNA check behind it. TRBV12-1 is noted as a pseudogene. Sequences were derived from peripheral blood, sampled 12 weeks after starting pembrolizumab. This receptor was identified in an adult with mismatch repair-deficient cancer. Here the CDR3 reads CASSFASGLAGENGELFF. The DNA of the CDR3 is TGTGCCAGCAGCTTTGCCTCGGGACTAGCGGGAGAGAACGGGGAGCTGTTTTTT.